Listed below are T cell receptor beta chains from one sample, sequenced in a study of cytomegalovirus exposure and HLA in healthy donors. TCRdb keeps only in-frame clones here, not all; method: immunoSEQ multiplex PCR. The table records fewer than 200,000 clones, about 77% of them present only once. Input material: PBMCs. The receptors were gathered from a man in his thirties or forties in good health and CMV-seronegative. The CDR3 runs from the conserved cysteine through the conserved F or W. Fields, in order: D gene, J gene, V gene, clone size, CDR3 DNA, CDR3 protein. The D gene is left open where the match is weak. Some rows have no size entry. The others give once, few or many, or a class for an expanded clone.

d_call: NA
j_call: TRBJ1-5
v_call: TRBV7-9
clone_size: NA
cdr3_nt: TGTGCCAGCAGCTTAGGTGAGGGTTTACAGCCCCAGCATTTT
cdr3_aa: CASSLGEGLQPQHF

d_call: TRBD1
j_call: TRBJ1-2
v_call: TRBV7-2
clone_size: NA
cdr3_nt: TGTGCCAGCAGCTTACCAGGGACAGCCTGGGGCTACACCTTC
cdr3_aa: CASSLPGTAWGYTF

d_call: TRBD1
j_call: TRBJ2-5
v_call: TRBV11-1
clone_size: once
cdr3_nt: TGTGCCAGCAGCCCGGACAGGGGGCAAGGGACCCAGTACTTC
cdr3_aa: CASSPDRGQGTQYF

d_call: NA
j_call: TRBJ2-1
v_call: TRBV4-1
clone_size: NA
cdr3_nt: TGCGCCAGCAGCCAAGATTGGCCGGGAGACGAGCAGTTCTTC
cdr3_aa: CASSQDWPGDEQFF

d_call: NA
j_call: TRBJ2-7
v_call: TRBV4-1
clone_size: NA
cdr3_nt: TGCGCCAGCAGCCGTGGGGTGGACGGGGGGCTCCCCTACGAGCAGTACTTC
cdr3_aa: CASSRGVDGGLPYEQYF

d_call: NA
j_call: TRBJ2-6
v_call: TRBV4-3
clone_size: NA
cdr3_nt: TGCGCCAGCAGTCACATCCGGGACACCCGCTCTGGGGCCAACGTCCTGACTTTC
cdr3_aa: CASSHIRDTRSGANVLTF

d_call: NA
j_call: TRBJ1-1
v_call: TRBV6-1
clone_size: NA
cdr3_nt: TGTGCCAGCAGACAGGGTCCGGCCACTGAAGCTTTCTTT
cdr3_aa: CASRQGPATEAFF

d_call: TRBD1
j_call: TRBJ2-4
v_call: TRBV6-5
clone_size: NA
cdr3_nt: TGTGCCAGCAGTAGAGACAGGGGAGAAAACATTCAGTACTTC
cdr3_aa: CASSRDRGENIQYF

d_call: NA
j_call: TRBJ2-7
v_call: TRBV7-9
clone_size: once
cdr3_nt: TGTTCCAGCAGCCCAGGAGGGACCTTTTACTACGAGCAGTACTTC
cdr3_aa: CSSSPGGTFYYEQYF

d_call: TRBD1
j_call: TRBJ2-7
v_call: TRBV30
clone_size: NA
cdr3_nt: TGTGCCTGGAGCCAACGGACAGGCGGCTACGAGCAGTACTTC
cdr3_aa: CAWSQRTGGYEQYF

d_call: NA
j_call: TRBJ1-1
v_call: TRBV19
clone_size: few
cdr3_nt: TGTGCCAGTAGTTCGCACAGGGACACTGAAGCTTTCTTT
cdr3_aa: CASSSHRDTEAFF

d_call: TRBD1
j_call: TRBJ2-7
v_call: TRBV30
clone_size: once
cdr3_nt: TGTGCCTGGAGTGAGGGACAGACATACGAGCAGTACTTC
cdr3_aa: CAWSEGQTYEQYF

d_call: NA
j_call: TRBJ2-5
v_call: TRBV6-1
clone_size: NA
cdr3_nt: TGTGCCAGCAGCCTCGGCCTTTCAGGCGAGACCCAGTACTTC
cdr3_aa: CASSLGLSGETQYF

d_call: TRBD2
j_call: TRBJ2-3
v_call: TRBV9
clone_size: NA
cdr3_nt: TGTGCCAGCACCACGACTAGCGCGAGCACAGATACGCAGTATTTT
cdr3_aa: CASTTTSASTDTQYF

d_call: TRBD1
j_call: TRBJ1-2
v_call: TRBV27
clone_size: few
cdr3_nt: TGTGCCAGCAGTCAAGGGACAGGGGGAACCGGCTATGGCTACACCTTC
cdr3_aa: CASSQGTGGTGYGYTF

d_call: TRBD2
j_call: TRBJ2-4
v_call: TRBV11-2
clone_size: NA
cdr3_nt: TGTGCCAGCAGCCCCCGGACTAGCGCCAAAAACATTCAGTACTTC
cdr3_aa: CASSPRTSAKNIQYF

d_call: NA
j_call: TRBJ1-6
v_call: TRBV7-9
clone_size: NA
cdr3_nt: TGTGCCAGCAGCTTATCGTGGGGCAGTAATTCACCCCTCCACTTT
cdr3_aa: CASSLSWGSNSPLHF

d_call: TRBD2
j_call: TRBJ2-7
v_call: TRBV12-5
clone_size: NA
cdr3_nt: TGTGCTAGCATCCCCCGCGGGACTAGCGCCTTGGGGGAGCAGTACTTC
cdr3_aa: CASIPRGTSALGEQYF

d_call: TRBD2
j_call: TRBJ2-2
v_call: TRBV30
clone_size: NA
cdr3_nt: TGTGCCTGGAGCCACGGGGGGGAGGGCGGGGAGCTGTTTTTT
cdr3_aa: CAWSHGGEGGELFF

d_call: TRBD2
j_call: TRBJ2-3
v_call: TRBV7-6
clone_size: NA
cdr3_nt: TGTGCCAGCAGCTTAGTGGTTTTGGGGAGTAGCGGGAGTTTTACAGATACGCAGTATTTT
cdr3_aa: CASSLVVLGSSGSFTDTQYF

d_call: NA
j_call: TRBJ1-1
v_call: TRBV19
clone_size: NA
cdr3_nt: TGTGCCAGTAGTATCAGGGGTGATGGCACTGAAGCTTTCTTT
cdr3_aa: CASSIRGDGTEAFF